This entry describes one T cell receptor beta chain. Antigen specificity is unknown. The data originate from a study of beta chain features in type 1 diabetes. Regarding the study as a whole: The naive, central memory and Treg TCRB repertoires looked more alike in patients than they did in healthy donors.

The CDR3 has 16 amino acids. Trimming removed 4 bases from V and 1 base from J, with 14 bases in between. In germline, CDR1 is LNHDA, CDR2 SQIVND (reference sequence). Every bit of the isolated RNA underwent reverse transcription, so sequencing read expressed TCRB transcripts. The method was immunoSEQ multiplex PCR; TCRdb's version includes in-frame clones alone and lacks a portion of them. The sample includes around 300,000 clones, around 7.3% seen only once; the top ten take 0.9% to 1.2%. Each of the CD4+ naive, central memory, regulatory and stem cell-like memory populations was sorted via CD45RO/CCR7/CD25/CD127/CD95/CD27. Post-sort purity exceeded 98% for all sorted populations.

The material sequenced was central memory CD4+ T cells from blood. This clonotype was sampled from a woman aged 18-30 years in good health. The chain combines TRBV19 with TRBJ1-5, with no clear D. CDR3 region: CASSKPAATSNQPQHF. DNA of the CDR3: TGTGCCAGTAGTAAACCTGCCGCCACGAGCAATCAGCCCCAGCATTTT.